This T cell receptor (beta chain) was sequenced during a study of OX40 agonist ivuxolimab in advanced cancers. This clone was seen a single time. As yet, its antigen is unknown. Data came from immunoSEQ multiplex PCR; TCRdb stores just in-frame clones and leaves some out. In the table there are tens of thousands of clones, more than 70% of which are singletons. Study-wide findings and caveats: CD4+ and CD8+ T cells in blood underwent clonal expansion by week 6 at 0.1 to 3.0 mg/kg. On average, CD8+ T cells had more expanded clones than CD4+. Some of the nonresponding patients also showed low levels of normalized T-cell clonal expansion. Expanded peripheral T cells had an undetermined antigen specificity.

Specimen: CD4+ or CD8+ T cells sorted from blood, collected in a trial of the OX40 agonist ivuxolimab. The sequence came from an adult with an advanced solid tumor such as melanoma, head and neck, liver or kidney cancer.

For the CDR3, the DNA is TGTGCCAGCAGCCGGGGGGCGACAGGGTTCGGGACTGAAGCTTTCTTT. Protein: CASSRGATGFGTEAFF. This sequence joins TRBV5-6 and TRBJ1-1, with 7 bases matching TRBD1. Germline V gene lookup returns CDR1 SGHDT and CDR2 YYEEEE. V shed 4 bases, J shed 5 bases, and the junction held 14 bases outside the gene matches. This CDR3 has 16 amino acids.